This T cell receptor (beta chain) was obtained from a study of CD8 T cells in ankylosing spondylitis. Whole-study results and caveats: For ankylosing spondylitis blood, a TCR beta motif of seven to nine highly homologous variants appeared characteristic. Earlier reports found some motif variants in synovial fluid and blood in reactive arthritis. Clones that were linked to disease were CD8+ and were relatively rare in peripheral blood. The study looked at matched synovial fluid samples from ankylosing spondylitis patients. Disease-linked clones were reported to be significantly enriched there.

This clonotype appeared a few times. Its antigen is currently unknown. Making the TCR beta libraries involved quantitative 5'-RACE with molecular barcodes. TCRdb reprocessed the 5' RACE reads via MiXCR and lists one record per CDR3 protein. Among some 800,000 distinct CDR3 sequences, about 10% were seen once, and the ten largest hold under 0.6%. This CDR3 has 17 amino acids. The germline V gene has CDR1 MNHEY and CDR2 SMNVEV (reference sequence). V dropped 1 base and J dropped 0 bases, with 12 bases sitting between them. This clonotype was obtained from a male donor with ankylosing spondylitis. Sequences were obtained from blood, either unsorted or a sorted T cell fraction (not recorded which). The gene calls are TRBV27 and TRBJ2-2; the D is unclear. CDR3: CASSLLAANANTGELFF. The CDR3, as DNA: TGTGCCAGCAGTTTATTGGCAGCCAATGCGAACACCGGGGAGCTGTTTTTT.